The clone carrying this T cell receptor beta chain has ten or more counts. What it binds is unknown. Hyperthyroidism was classified as stable if no ophthalmopathy occurred within 18 months of follow-up. If patients had other autoimmune diseases, uncontrolled infections, pregnancy or lactation, they were excluded. The PBMC fraction was derived from 10 ml of fresh peripheral blood. Amplified material comprised TCR beta CDR3 regions derived from RNA transcripts. First-round RT-PCR relied on HTBI primers, and a second-round multiplex PCR came next. TCRdb recomputed calls from the multiplex PCR reads with MiXCR, one row per CDR3 protein. The sample gives hundreds of thousands of distinct CDR3 sequences, about 24% of which show up once; more than 5.5% is in the top ten. These data belong to a study of Graves' ophthalmopathy and Graves' hyperthyroidism. Overall study results and limits: Blood contained most expanded thyroid clonotypes exceeding 0.001 frequency.

The V gene lost 2 bases and the J gene lost 6 bases, with 7 bases spanning the gap. The CDR3 spans 13 residues. Material for sequencing was peripheral blood. V is TRBV12-3 or TRBV12-4 and J is TRBJ2-2; D unresolved. This TCR derives from a woman aged 18-29 years with stable Graves' hyperthyroidism. Some clones in this sample may be carry-over from other donors' samples. The CDR3 nucleotides read TGTGCCAGCAGTTTAAGTTGGGCCGGGGAGCTGTTTTTT. It yields the protein CASSLSWAGELFF.